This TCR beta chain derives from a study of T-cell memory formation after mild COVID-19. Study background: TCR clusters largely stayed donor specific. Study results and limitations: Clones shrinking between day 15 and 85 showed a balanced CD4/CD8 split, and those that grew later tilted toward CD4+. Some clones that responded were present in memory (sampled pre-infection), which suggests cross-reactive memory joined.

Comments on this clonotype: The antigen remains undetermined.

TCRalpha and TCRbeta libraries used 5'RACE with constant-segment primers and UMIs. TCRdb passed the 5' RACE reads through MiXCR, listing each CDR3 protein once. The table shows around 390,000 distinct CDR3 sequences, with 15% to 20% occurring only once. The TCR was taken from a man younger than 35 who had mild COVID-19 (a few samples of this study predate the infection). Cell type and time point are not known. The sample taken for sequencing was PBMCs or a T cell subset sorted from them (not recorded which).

Here the CDR3 reads CASSYQNGNQPQHF. CDR3 coding DNA: TGTGCCAGCAGTTATCAGAACGGTAATCAGCCCCAGCATTTT. The gene calls are TRBV12-3 or TRBV12-4 and TRBJ1-5; D is unresolved. Trimming shortened V by 4 bases and J by 4 bases, and 11 bases separated the two germline ends. The CDR3 sequence is 14 residues long.